This is a list of T cell receptor beta chains from one sample in a study of control samples from healthy donors and cancer patients. Assay used: immunoSEQ multiplex PCR; TCRdb lists only in-frame clones, some missing. The sample consists of some 98,000 clones, about 88% of them appearing once. The material sequenced was PBMCs. These receptor sequences come from a man in his 70s with lung cancer. Each CDR3 is given with its conserved first and last residue. The D gene is left open where the match is weak. A clone size is listed for some rows: how often the clone was seen (once, few, many), or a class if it is expanded.

v_call: TRBV9
d_call: -
clone_size: -
j_call: TRBJ1-6
cdr3_nt: TGTGCCAGCAGCGTAGGCACAGCTTCCTCCTATTCACCCCTCCACTTT
cdr3_aa: CASSVGTASSYSPLHF

v_call: TRBV19
d_call: -
clone_size: few
j_call: TRBJ1-4
cdr3_nt: TGTGCCAGTAAGGATATGGGCTTAGGCATGAATGAAAAACTGTTTTTT
cdr3_aa: CASKDMGLGMNEKLFF

v_call: TRBV5-1
d_call: TRBD1
clone_size: once
j_call: TRBJ1-4
cdr3_nt: TGCGCCAGCAGGGGGACAGAAAATAATGAAAAACTGTTTTTT
cdr3_aa: CASRGTENNEKLFF

v_call: TRBV7-9
d_call: -
clone_size: -
j_call: TRBJ1-5
cdr3_nt: TGTGCCAGCAGCTCCCCCGGACAGCTCAATCAGCCCCAGCATTTT
cdr3_aa: CASSSPGQLNQPQHF

v_call: TRBV19
d_call: -
clone_size: -
j_call: TRBJ1-1
cdr3_nt: TGTGCCAGTATCCCACGGACAGTTACTGGAGAAACTGAAGCTTTCTTT
cdr3_aa: CASIPRTVTGETEAFF

v_call: TRBV7-9
d_call: -
clone_size: -
j_call: TRBJ2-5
cdr3_nt: TGTGCCAGCAGCGGGGACCGTCGTGGGGGGAGAGAGACCCAGTACTTC
cdr3_aa: CASSGDRRGGRETQYF

v_call: TRBV10-1
d_call: -
clone_size: -
j_call: TRBJ2-1
cdr3_nt: TGCGCCAGCAGTGATGGCCAAGGGAGGACGGATGAGCAGTTCTTC
cdr3_aa: CASSDGQGRTDEQFF

v_call: TRBV7-2
d_call: TRBD2
clone_size: few
j_call: TRBJ2-3
cdr3_nt: TGTGCCAGCAGCCCGACGTCCCTAGCGGGGGCCTGGCCAGATACGCAGTATTTT
cdr3_aa: CASSPTSLAGAWPDTQYF

v_call: TRBV5-1
d_call: TRBD1
clone_size: -
j_call: TRBJ2-6
cdr3_nt: TGCGCCAGCAGCTTGGGCACAGGGGCTGGGGCCAACGTCCTGACTTTC
cdr3_aa: CASSLGTGAGANVLTF

v_call: TRBV10-3
d_call: -
clone_size: -
j_call: TRBJ2-1
cdr3_nt: TGTGCCATCAGTGTTGGTAGCTCCTACAATGAGCAGTTCTTC
cdr3_aa: CAISVGSSYNEQFF

v_call: TRBV12-3/TRBV12-4
d_call: -
clone_size: -
j_call: TRBJ2-7
cdr3_nt: TGTGCCAGCAGCAATAAGGGCTACGAGCAGTACTTC
cdr3_aa: CASSNKGYEQYF

v_call: TRBV7-8
d_call: TRBD1
clone_size: -
j_call: TRBJ2-7
cdr3_nt: TGTGCCAGCAACCCCTACCAGGGGGAGCAAGAGCAGTACTTC
cdr3_aa: CASNPYQGEQEQYF

v_call: TRBV30
d_call: -
clone_size: -
j_call: TRBJ1-6
cdr3_nt: TGTGCCTGGAGTGAATTGGGCTCTTATTCACCCCTCCACTTT
cdr3_aa: CAWSELGSYSPLHF

v_call: TRBV5-1
d_call: -
clone_size: -
j_call: TRBJ2-6
cdr3_nt: TGCGCCAGCAGCTTGGTAGGTGGGGCCAACGTCCTGACTTTC
cdr3_aa: CASSLVGGANVLTF

v_call: TRBV4-1
d_call: TRBD1
clone_size: -
j_call: TRBJ1-2
cdr3_nt: TGCGCCAGCAGCAATGACAGGGCCGGCGGCTACACCTTC
cdr3_aa: CASSNDRAGGYTF

v_call: TRBV2
d_call: -
clone_size: -
j_call: TRBJ1-4
cdr3_nt: TGTGCCAGCAGAGGTGAAAAACTGTTTTTT
cdr3_aa: CASRGEKLFF

v_call: TRBV9
d_call: TRBD1
clone_size: -
j_call: TRBJ1-4
cdr3_nt: TGTGCCAGCAGCTTCCGACAGGGTGGTGAAAAACTGTTTTTT
cdr3_aa: CASSFRQGGEKLFF

v_call: TRBV25-1
d_call: -
clone_size: -
j_call: TRBJ2-2
cdr3_nt: TGTGCCAGCAGTGAAGGATTCGAGACAGCGAACACCGGGGAGCTGTTTTTT
cdr3_aa: CASSEGFETANTGELFF

v_call: TRBV7-2
d_call: -
clone_size: -
j_call: TRBJ1-6
cdr3_nt: TGTGCCAGCAGCTTAGACAGCGGCTATAATTCACCCCTCCACTTT
cdr3_aa: CASSLDSGYNSPLHF

v_call: TRBV10-3
d_call: -
clone_size: -
j_call: TRBJ2-2
cdr3_nt: TGTGCCATCAGTCCCCTACAGGGTTCCTCGGGGACCGGGGAGCTGTTTTTT
cdr3_aa: CAISPLQGSSGTGELFF

v_call: TRBV5-4
d_call: TRBD1
clone_size: -
j_call: TRBJ1-1
cdr3_nt: TGTGCCAGCAGTTCTGACAGGGGGAGGGCTTTCTTT
cdr3_aa: CASSSDRGRAFF

v_call: TRBV7-9
d_call: TRBD2
clone_size: -
j_call: TRBJ2-3
cdr3_nt: TGTGCCAGCAGCTTAGGGTCACCCGGGGGGACGACAGATACGCAGTATTTT
cdr3_aa: CASSLGSPGGTTDTQYF

v_call: TRBV7-9
d_call: TRBD1
clone_size: once
j_call: TRBJ1-2
cdr3_nt: TGTGCCAGCAGCTTAGAGCAACAGACAGGGCATGGCTACACCTTC
cdr3_aa: CASSLEQQTGHGYTF

v_call: TRBV7-8
d_call: -
clone_size: few
j_call: TRBJ1-5
cdr3_nt: TGTGCCAGCAGCTTAGCGGTGCAGCAGGGTCAGCCCCAGCATTTT
cdr3_aa: CASSLAVQQGQPQHF

v_call: TRBV15
d_call: -
clone_size: -
j_call: TRBJ1-3
cdr3_nt: TGTGCCACCAGCAGCGCAAGTACTGGAAACACCATATATTTT
cdr3_aa: CATSSASTGNTIYF

v_call: TRBV3-1/TRBV3-2
d_call: -
clone_size: -
j_call: TRBJ1-3
cdr3_nt: TGTGCCAGCAGCGTAAGACAAGGAAACACCATATATTTT
cdr3_aa: CASSVRQGNTIYF

v_call: TRBV30
d_call: -
clone_size: -
j_call: TRBJ1-2
cdr3_nt: TGTGCCTGGAGTGGTCTTGGAAGGCATGGCTACACCTTC
cdr3_aa: CAWSGLGRHGYTF

v_call: TRBV27
d_call: -
clone_size: -
j_call: TRBJ2-1
cdr3_nt: TGTGCCAGCAGTCCTCCAGGGAGTAGGTCCTACAATGAGCAGTTCTTC
cdr3_aa: CASSPPGSRSYNEQFF

v_call: TRBV14
d_call: -
clone_size: -
j_call: TRBJ1-4
cdr3_nt: TGTGCCAGCAGCCCCAAGGGCGAAAAACTGTTTTTT
cdr3_aa: CASSPKGEKLFF

v_call: TRBV18
d_call: -
clone_size: -
j_call: TRBJ2-2
cdr3_nt: TGTGCCAGCTCGAAAGGGCAGAACACCGGGGAGCTGTTTTTT
cdr3_aa: CASSKGQNTGELFF

v_call: TRBV7-3
d_call: -
clone_size: -
j_call: TRBJ2-1
cdr3_nt: TGTGCCAGCAGCTTAAGCCGCCGCAGCTCCTATAATGAGCAGTTCTTC
cdr3_aa: CASSLSRRSSYNEQFF

v_call: TRBV18
d_call: TRBD1
clone_size: few
j_call: TRBJ2-7
cdr3_nt: TGTGCCAGCTCACCACCTGGACAGGGTGTCCGCGAGCAGTACTTC
cdr3_aa: CASSPPGQGVREQYF

v_call: TRBV5-1
d_call: TRBD1
clone_size: -
j_call: TRBJ1-6
cdr3_nt: TGCGCCAGCAGCTTGCTCGGGACAGGCGGTTCGGCACCCCTCCACTTT
cdr3_aa: CASSLLGTGGSAPLHF

v_call: TRBV10-1
d_call: -
clone_size: -
j_call: TRBJ2-4
cdr3_nt: TGCGCCAGCAGTGAGGAACCTACAGGGCTCGGAGCCAAAAACATTCAGTACTTC
cdr3_aa: CASSEEPTGLGAKNIQYF

v_call: TRBV30
d_call: TRBD1
clone_size: -
j_call: TRBJ2-7
cdr3_nt: TGTGCCTGGAATGGTGGGACAGATCTTCCCGAGCAGTACTTC
cdr3_aa: CAWNGGTDLPEQYF

v_call: TRBV18
d_call: -
clone_size: -
j_call: TRBJ2-2
cdr3_nt: TGTGCCAGCTCACCCCACCCCCGGACAAGGACCGGGGAGCTGTTTTTT
cdr3_aa: CASSPHPRTRTGELFF

v_call: TRBV13
d_call: -
clone_size: -
j_call: TRBJ1-3
cdr3_nt: TGTGCCAGCAGCAGACGATCTACCCCTTCGGGAAACACCATATATTTT
cdr3_aa: CASSRRSTPSGNTIYF